This TCR beta chain was identified during a study of cytomegalovirus exposure and HLA in healthy donors. The PCR was carried out with 60 Vbeta primers and 13 Jbeta primers. Assay: immunoSEQ multiplex PCR; the TCRdb copy retains only in-frame clones and omits some. This table holds 160,000 or so clones, approximately 86% found once. Trimming left V 0 bases short and J 5 bases short, with 7 bases between. The CDR3 totals 14 residues. From germline, CDR1 is MRHNA and CDR2 SNTAGT. Donors sampled were nominally healthy, though unrecorded immune exposures were likely. The material sequenced was PBMCs. The receptor comes from a woman aged 18 to 35 in good health and CMV-seronegative. V is TRBV6-4 and J is TRBJ2-2; D is unclear. In DNA, the CDR3 is TGTGCCAGCAGTGACTCGACGGAGACCGGGGAGCTGTTTTTT. Amino acid sequence: CASSDSTETGELFF.